This T cell receptor (beta chain) derives from a study of blood T cell repertoires in COVID-19. As for the study in general: The United States, Italy and Spain supplied acute and convalescent COVID-19 samples. The analysed material was cDNA or gDNA that came from T cells, B-cell-depleted T cells, or PBMCs.

V lost 2 bases, J lost 10 bases, and 14 bases lay in between. The germline gives CDR1 SNHLY, CDR2 FYNNEI. This CDR3 is 14 amino acids long. Authors' methods: Reference gene primer amplification yielded estimated nucleated cell counts. The repertoire was sequenced with immunoSEQ multiplex PCR; TCRdb's copy has only in-frame clones and lacks some. The D gene and trimming were derived from the DNA, and the V and J assignments and clone size from that table. The table has some 120,000 clones, more than 60% seen once; the top ten hold over 2%. The sequence was collected from a woman between 65 and 79 years old with acute or convalescent COVID-19. J is TRBJ1-4 and V is TRBV2, with unresolved D. Sequencing was done on a sample of peripheral blood. In DNA, the CDR3 is TGTGCCAGCAGTGAACTAACAGCAACTGGAAAACTGTTTTTT. Translation: CASSELTATGKLFF.